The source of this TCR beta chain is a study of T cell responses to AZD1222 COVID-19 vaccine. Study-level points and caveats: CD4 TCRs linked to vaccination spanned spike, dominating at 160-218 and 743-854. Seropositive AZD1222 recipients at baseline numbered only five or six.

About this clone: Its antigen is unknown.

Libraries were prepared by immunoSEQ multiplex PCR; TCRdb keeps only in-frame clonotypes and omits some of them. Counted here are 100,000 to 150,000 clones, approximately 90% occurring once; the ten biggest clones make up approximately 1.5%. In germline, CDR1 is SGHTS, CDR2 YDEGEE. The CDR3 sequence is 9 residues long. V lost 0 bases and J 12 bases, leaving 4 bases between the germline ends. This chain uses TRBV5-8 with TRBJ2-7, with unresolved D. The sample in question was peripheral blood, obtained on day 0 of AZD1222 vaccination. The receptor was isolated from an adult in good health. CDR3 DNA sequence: TGTGCCAGCAGCTTGGTCACGTACTTC. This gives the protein CASSLVTYF.